A selection of T cell receptor beta chains follows, all from one sample in a study of blood T cell repertoires in COVID-19. Profiling relied on immunoSEQ multiplex PCR, and the TCRdb table lists in-frame clones only, not all of them. Counted here are approximately 210,000 clones, about nine tenths occurring once; the ten biggest clones make up approximately 10%. Sequenced material: peripheral blood. Receptors originate from a man aged 45-60 years with COVID-19, enrolled during active disease. The CDR3 runs from the conserved cysteine through the conserved F or W. D genes are given only for firm matches. Some rows mark clone size as missing; the rest say once, few, many or name a class of expanded clone.

CDR3aa,CDR3nt,abundance,v_gene,d_gene,j_gene
CASSPKRQGQNTEAFF,TGTGCCAGCAGCCCAAAGCGACAGGGCCAGAACACTGAAGCTTTCTTT,NA,TRBV6-6,TRBD1,TRBJ1-1
CASSSGLAGDTGELFF,TGCGCCAGCAGCAGCGGACTAGCGGGAGATACCGGGGAGCTGTTTTTT,NA,TRBV5-1,TRBD2,TRBJ2-2
CASSPPAGGPVEQFF,TGTGCCAGCAGCCCCCCCGCGGGAGGGCCAGTTGAGCAGTTCTTC,NA,TRBV9,TRBD2,TRBJ2-1
CASSLRGGTEKLFF,TGTGCCAGCAGTTTACGGGGGGGTACTGAAAAACTGTTTTTT,once,TRBV27,NA,TRBJ1-4
CASSQMGGKETQYF,TGTGCCAGCAGCCAAATGGGGGGAAAAGAGACCCAGTACTTC,NA,TRBV3-1/TRBV3-2,NA,TRBJ2-5
CASSLLFQETQYF,TGCGCCAGCAGCTTGCTTTTCCAAGAGACCCAGTACTTC,NA,TRBV5-1,NA,TRBJ2-5
CASSRMTDSYEQYF,TGTGCCAGCAGCCGAATGACAGATTCCTACGAGCAGTACTTC,NA,TRBV14,NA,TRBJ2-7
CASSLQGGGEETQYF,TGTGCCAGCAGTTTACAGGGCGGGGGGGAAGAGACCCAGTACTTC,NA,TRBV27,TRBD2,TRBJ2-5
CASSLGGNAYNEQFF,TGTGCCAGCAGCTTGGGAGGGAATGCTTACAATGAGCAGTTCTTC,once,TRBV5-8,NA,TRBJ2-1
CASSYSGGNQPQHF,TGTGCCAGCAGTTACTCAGGGGGCAATCAGCCCCAGCATTTT,NA,TRBV6-5,NA,TRBJ1-5
CSVKTGARAFF,TGCAGCGTGAAGACAGGGGCGAGGGCTTTCTTT,few,TRBV29-1,TRBD1,TRBJ1-1
CASSQAGGADTQYF,TGCGCCAGCAGCCAAGCGGGGGGGGCCGATACGCAGTATTTT,NA,TRBV4-1,TRBD2,TRBJ2-3
CATSREPGQFYGYTF,TGTGCCACCAGCAGAGAACCGGGACAGTTTTATGGCTACACCTTC,NA,TRBV15,TRBD1,TRBJ1-2
CASSGPGNTEAFF,TGTGCCAGCAGTGGGCCAGGGAACACTGAAGCTTTCTTT,NA,TRBV2,NA,TRBJ1-1
CATSETDRGLETQYF,TGTGCCACCAGTGAGACAGACAGGGGGCTTGAGACCCAGTACTTC,NA,TRBV24-1,TRBD1,TRBJ2-5
CASSLSPVSGANVLTF,TGCGCCAGCAGCCTTTCCCCGGTGTCTGGGGCCAACGTCCTGACTTTC,NA,TRBV5-1,NA,TRBJ2-6
CASSEALVARAYNEQFF,TGTGCCAGCAGTGAAGCCCTGGTAGCGAGAGCCTACAATGAGCAGTTCTTC,once,TRBV6-1,NA,TRBJ2-1
CASSFGGTENEKLFF,TGCGCCAGCAGCTTTGGGGGGACGGAGAATGAAAAACTGTTTTTT,NA,TRBV5-1,NA,TRBJ1-4
CASSPTSGRSYEQYF,TGTGCCAGCAGCCCCACTAGCGGGAGATCCTACGAGCAGTACTTC,once,TRBV6-5,TRBD2,TRBJ2-7
CATSDFTTGTGELFF,TGTGCCACCAGTGATTTCACTACAGGGACCGGGGAGCTGTTTTTT,NA,TRBV24-1,NA,TRBJ2-2
CASSQEGSRGTGELFF,TGTGCCAGCAGCCAAGAGGGGTCTCGGGGGACCGGGGAGCTGTTTTTT,NA,TRBV3-1/TRBV3-2,NA,TRBJ2-2
CASSHHAVVSGNTIYF,TGCGCCAGCAGCCACCACGCAGTGGTCTCTGGAAACACCATATATTTT,NA,TRBV4-1,NA,TRBJ1-3
CASSSMTGGAGYGYTF,TGTGCCAGCAGTTCCATGACAGGGGGCGCGGGCTATGGCTACACCTTC,NA,TRBV28,TRBD1,TRBJ1-2
CASSFQGTFAGNTIYF,TGCGCCAGCAGCTTTCAGGGTACCTTTGCTGGAAACACCATATATTTT,NA,TRBV5-1,NA,TRBJ1-3
CASSSQGIGSPLHF,TGTGCCAGCAGCTCACAGGGGATAGGTTCACCCCTCCACTTT,few,TRBV7-2,TRBD1,TRBJ1-6
CASSRQGSNQPQHF,TGTGCCAGCAGTAGACAGGGCTCCAATCAGCCCCAGCATTTT,NA,TRBV6-5,TRBD1,TRBJ1-5
CASSSLAGDTDTQYF,TGTGCCAGCAGTTCGCTAGCGGGGGACACAGATACGCAGTATTTT,NA,TRBV6-2/TRBV6-3,TRBD2,TRBJ2-3
CASSLLVTGSHEQYF,TGTGCCAGCAGCTTGTTGGTTACAGGGTCCCACGAGCAGTACTTC,NA,TRBV5-5,NA,TRBJ2-7
CASSFERGGSGELFF,TGTGCCAGCAGTTTTGAGCGGGGGGGATCCGGGGAGCTGTTTTTT,NA,TRBV27,TRBD2,TRBJ2-2
CASSFPGTSYYEQYF,TGTGCCAGCAGCTTTCCCGGGACATCTTACTACGAGCAGTACTTC,NA,TRBV7-2,NA,TRBJ2-7
CASRGDYSTDTQYF,TGTGCCAGCAGGGGGGACTACAGCACAGATACGCAGTATTTT,NA,TRBV27,TRBD2,TRBJ2-3
CASSLIAGNYGYTF,TGTGCCAGCAGCTTAATCGCGGGGAACTATGGCTACACCTTC,NA,TRBV7-2,NA,TRBJ1-2
CASSSRGFLGHTEAFF,TGTGCCAGCAGCTCCAGGGGGTTTTTAGGCCACACTGAAGCTTTCTTT,NA,TRBV7-8,TRBD1,TRBJ1-1
CAWSEDRSSEKLFF,TGTGCCTGGAGTGAAGACAGGTCGTCTGAAAAACTGTTTTTT,NA,TRBV30,NA,TRBJ1-4
CATSGLAGVHNEQFF,TGTGCCACCAGTGGACTAGCGGGGGTCCACAATGAGCAGTTCTTC,NA,TRBV24-1,TRBD2,TRBJ2-1
CASSTGPGELFF,TGTGCCAGCAGTACAGGGCCCGGGGAGCTGTTTTTT,NA,TRBV12-3/TRBV12-4,NA,TRBJ2-2
CASSESGLRGTGELFF,TGTGCCAGCAGTGAATCTGGCTTGCGAGGGACCGGGGAGCTGTTTTTT,NA,TRBV25-1,NA,TRBJ2-2
CASSPELGSTRNEQFF,TGTGCCAGCAGCCCCGAACTAGGTTCTACTCGCAATGAGCAGTTCTTC,NA,TRBV2,NA,TRBJ2-1
CASRREGPEQFF,TGTGCCAGTAGGCGGGAGGGCCCTGAGCAGTTCTTC,NA,TRBV2,TRBD2,TRBJ2-1
CASSSGLAGWYNEQFF,TGTGCCAGCAGTTCGGGACTAGCGGGATGGTACAATGAGCAGTTCTTC,once,TRBV27,TRBD2,TRBJ2-1
CAFASGADGNTIYF,TGTGCCTTCGCCTCGGGAGCGGACGGAAACACCATATATTTT,NA,TRBV30,NA,TRBJ1-3
CASSLAGGALETQYF,TGTGCCAGCAGCTTAGCGGGAGGAGCCCTGGAGACCCAGTACTTC,few,TRBV11-2,TRBD2,TRBJ2-5
CASGQTVGQVGTEAFF,TGTGCTAGTGGCCAAACGGTGGGACAGGTCGGGACTGAAGCTTTCTTT,NA,TRBV12-5,TRBD1,TRBJ1-1
CASSSPTGSAEAFF,TGTGCCAGCAGCTCCCCGACAGGGTCGGCTGAAGCTTTCTTT,once,TRBV7-2,TRBD1,TRBJ1-1
CASSSSGQGNQPQHF,TGTGCCAGCAGCTCCTCAGGACAGGGCAATCAGCCCCAGCATTTT,NA,TRBV7-8,TRBD1,TRBJ1-5
CASSIRDRPYEQYF,TGCGCCAGCAGCATCCGGGACAGACCCTACGAGCAGTACTTC,NA,TRBV5-1,TRBD1,TRBJ2-7
CASSEVGATDTEAFF,TGTGCCAGCAGTGAGGTGGGGGCGACGGACACTGAAGCTTTCTTT,NA,TRBV2,NA,TRBJ1-1
CARSAQGYNSPLHF,TGTGCCAGAAGCGCCCAGGGTTATAATTCACCCCTCCACTTT,NA,TRBV7-5,NA,TRBJ1-6
CASSRGTANTEAFF,TGCGCCAGCAGCAGGGGGACCGCGAACACTGAAGCTTTCTTT,few,TRBV5-1,NA,TRBJ1-1
CAISEGQAYYEQYF,TGTGCCATCAGCGAAGGACAGGCCTACTACGAGCAGTACTTC,NA,TRBV10-3,TRBD1,TRBJ2-7
CASSLEEGFDSPLHF,TGTGCCAGCAGCTTAGAGGAGGGGTTTGATTCACCCCTCCACTTT,once,TRBV7-9,NA,TRBJ1-6
CASSLGTGEFYGYTF,TGTGCCAGTAGCCTAGGGACAGGGGAATTCTATGGCTACACCTTC,NA,TRBV19,TRBD1,TRBJ1-2
CASSASRTGVRYEQYF,TGTGCCAGTAGTGCCTCCAGGACAGGGGTAAGATACGAGCAGTACTTC,few,TRBV19,TRBD1,TRBJ2-7
CASSQDRLAGGPGSYNEQFF,TGTGCCAGCAGCCAAGATCGGCTAGCGGGAGGTCCTGGGTCCTACAATGAGCAGTTCTTC,few,TRBV3-1/TRBV3-2,TRBD2,TRBJ2-1
CSVASVLLSTDTQYF,TGCAGCGTTGCGTCGGTCTTACTTAGCACAGATACGCAGTATTTT,NA,TRBV29-1,NA,TRBJ2-3
CASSPGGDAHEQYF,TGTGCCAGCTCACCTGGAGGGGATGCCCACGAGCAGTACTTC,NA,TRBV18,NA,TRBJ2-7
CASSPSVGIFYNEQFF,TGTGCCAGCAGTCCCTCCGTCGGGATTTTCTACAATGAGCAGTTCTTC,NA,TRBV27,NA,TRBJ2-1